The rows below give T cell receptor beta chains drawn from one sample of a study of cytomegalovirus exposure and HLA in healthy donors. Sequencing used immunoSEQ multiplex PCR; TCRdb keeps in-frame clones, though not all of them. This table holds some 96,000 clones, approximately 76% found once. Sequenced input: PBMCs. The source of these receptors is a man aged 35-49 years in good health and CMV-seropositive. Both conserved end residues are part of each CDR3. Each record gives: D gene, V gene, clone size, J gene, CDR3 protein, CDR3 DNA. The D gene is left open where the match is weak. Clone sizes are given selectively: once, few, many, or a class where the clone is expanded.

.	TRBV7-9	.	TRBJ2-7	CASSPSARGEQYF	TGTGCCAGCAGCCCATCTGCTAGGGGCGAGCAGTACTTC
TRBD1	TRBV6-5	.	TRBJ1-2	CASSRQGAQVGYTF	TGTGCCAGCAGCCGACAGGGGGCGCAGGTTGGCTACACCTTC
TRBD1	TRBV6-6	.	TRBJ2-7	CASSYGQGSYEQYF	TGTGCCAGCAGTTACGGACAGGGGTCCTACGAGCAGTACTTC
.	TRBV28	.	TRBJ2-2	CASSLKHEINTGELFF	TGTGCCAGCAGTTTAAAGCACGAAATAAACACCGGGGAGCTGTTTTTT
.	TRBV28	once	TRBJ2-1	CASVPSEGPIYNEQFF	TGTGCCAGCGTCCCTTCAGAGGGCCCGATCTACAATGAGCAGTTCTTC
.	TRBV19	.	TRBJ1-6	CASRLQSYNSPLHF	TGTGCCAGTAGATTACAGTCCTATAATTCACCCCTCCACTTT
TRBD2	TRBV10-1	.	TRBJ2-3	CASSESGGGNTQYF	TGCGCCAGCAGTGAAAGCGGGGGTGGGAATACGCAGTATTTT
.	TRBV5-1	.	TRBJ2-7	CASSPRGAAPYEQYF	TGCGCCAGCAGCCCCCGTGGGGCCGCTCCGTACGAGCAGTACTTC
.	TRBV14	.	TRBJ2-7	CASSHPYRPLYEQYF	TGTGCCAGCAGCCATCCCTACAGGCCACTCTACGAGCAGTACTTC
TRBD2	TRBV2	.	TRBJ2-3	CASNGLGGGGRTDTQYF	TGTGCCAGCAACGGGTTAGGCGGGGGGGGACGCACAGATACGCAGTATTTT
.	TRBV5-1	.	TRBJ1-6	CASSLGENSPLHF	TGCGCCAGCAGCTTGGGGGAGAATTCACCCCTCCACTTT
.	TRBV7-3	.	TRBJ2-7	CASSSPPSGIYEQYF	TGTGCCAGCAGCTCTCCGCCCAGCGGAATCTACGAGCAGTACTTC
.	TRBV28	.	TRBJ1-2	CAIMGGRYGYTF	TGTGCCATCATGGGCGGGCGTTATGGCTACACCTTC
TRBD2	TRBV13	.	TRBJ2-6	CASSPLQVWRERGGANVLTF	TGTGCCAGCAGCCCGCTTCAGGTATGGCGGGAGAGGGGTGGGGCCAACGTCCTGACTTTC